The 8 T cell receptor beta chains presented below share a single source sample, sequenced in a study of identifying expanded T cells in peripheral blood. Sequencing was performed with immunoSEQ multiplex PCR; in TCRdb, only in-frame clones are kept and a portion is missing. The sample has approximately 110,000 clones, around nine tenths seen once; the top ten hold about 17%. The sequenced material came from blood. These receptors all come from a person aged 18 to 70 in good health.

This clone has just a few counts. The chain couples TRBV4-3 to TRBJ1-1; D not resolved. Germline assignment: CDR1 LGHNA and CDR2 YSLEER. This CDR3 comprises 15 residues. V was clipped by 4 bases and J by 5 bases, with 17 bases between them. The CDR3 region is CASSLVRAGRTEAFF. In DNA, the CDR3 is TGCGCCAGCAGCCTGGTGCGCGCCGGTCGGACTGAAGCTTTCTTT.

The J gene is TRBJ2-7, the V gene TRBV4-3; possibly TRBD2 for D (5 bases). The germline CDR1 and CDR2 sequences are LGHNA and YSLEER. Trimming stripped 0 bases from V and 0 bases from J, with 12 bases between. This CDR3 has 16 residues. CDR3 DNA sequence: TGCGCCAGCAGCCAAGATGTTCCGGGGAGCTCCTACGAGCAGTACTTC. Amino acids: CASSQDVPGSSYEQYF.

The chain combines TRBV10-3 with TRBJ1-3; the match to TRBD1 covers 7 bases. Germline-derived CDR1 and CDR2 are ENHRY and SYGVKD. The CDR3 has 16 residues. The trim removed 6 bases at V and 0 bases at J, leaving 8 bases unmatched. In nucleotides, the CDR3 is TGTGCCATCAGGGGGGACAGCTCAATCTCTGGAAACACCATATATTTT. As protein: CAIRGDSSISGNTIYF.

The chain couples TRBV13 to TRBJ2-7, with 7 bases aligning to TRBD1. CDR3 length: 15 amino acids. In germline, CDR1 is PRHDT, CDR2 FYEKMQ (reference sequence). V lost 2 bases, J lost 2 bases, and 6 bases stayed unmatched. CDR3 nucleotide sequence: TGTGCCAGCAGCTTAACGACAGGGACCACCTACGAGCAGTACTTC. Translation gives CASSLTTGTTYEQYF.

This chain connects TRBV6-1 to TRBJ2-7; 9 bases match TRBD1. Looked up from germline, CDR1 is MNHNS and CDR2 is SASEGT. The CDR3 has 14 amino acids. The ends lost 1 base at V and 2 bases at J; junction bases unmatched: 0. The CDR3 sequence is CASSEGTGAYEQYF. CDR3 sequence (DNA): TGTGCCAGCAGTGAAGGGACAGGGGCCTACGAGCAGTACTTC.

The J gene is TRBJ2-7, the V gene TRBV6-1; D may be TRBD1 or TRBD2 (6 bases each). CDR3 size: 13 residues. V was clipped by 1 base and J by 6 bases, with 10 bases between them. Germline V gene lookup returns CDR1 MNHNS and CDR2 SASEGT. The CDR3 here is CASSEVRGREQYF. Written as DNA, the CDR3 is TGTGCCAGCAGTGAAGTCCGGGGGCGCGAGCAGTACTTC.

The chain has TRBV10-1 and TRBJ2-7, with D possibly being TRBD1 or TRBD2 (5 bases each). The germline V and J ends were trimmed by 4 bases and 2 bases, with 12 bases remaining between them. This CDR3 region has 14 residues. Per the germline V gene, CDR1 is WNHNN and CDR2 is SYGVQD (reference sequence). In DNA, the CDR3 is TGCGCCAGCAGTGCCCGGGACCACACCTACGAGCAGTACTTC. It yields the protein CASSARDHTYEQYF.

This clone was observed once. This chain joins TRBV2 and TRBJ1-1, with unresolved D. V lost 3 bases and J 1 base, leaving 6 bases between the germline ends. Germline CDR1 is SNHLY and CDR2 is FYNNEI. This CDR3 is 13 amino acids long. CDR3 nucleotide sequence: TGTGCCAGCAGTGAGGGTTGGAACACTGAAGCTTTCTTT. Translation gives CASSEGWNTEAFF.